Reported below is one TCR beta chain. Molecular identifiers with 6-nucleotide sample barcodes were added during cDNA synthesis via template switching. TCRdb re-called the 5' RACE reads, yielding one record per CDR3 amino acid sequence without DNA. Listed are 200,000 to 250,000 distinct CDR3 sequences; more than 7.5% falls within the top ten. The data derive from a study of monozygotic twins with inflammatory bowel disease. CDR1 and CDR2 (germline): SEHNR, FQNEAQ (reference sequence). There are 13 residues in the CDR3. The gene calls are TRBV7-9 and TRBJ2-7; as DNA is missing, the TRBD2 call by TCRdb cannot be tested. The receptor's source is a human donor with ulcerative colitis or Crohn's disease, or a healthy co-twin of an affected twin (not recorded which). Sample: blood. The CDR3 is CASSGDSTYEQYF.